This is a list of T cell receptor beta chains from one sample in a study of CD8 T cells in ankylosing spondylitis. MiXCR, run by TCRdb on the 5' RACE reads, gives a single entry per CDR3 protein. The sample contains 230,000 or so distinct CDR3 sequences, 18% of which appear only once. Sequencing was done on a sample of blood, either unsorted or a sorted T cell fraction (not recorded which). These receptor sequences come from a male donor with ankylosing spondylitis or in good health (not recorded which). The conserved cysteine and the conserved F or W are not part of the CDR3 here. For some rows the clone size is stated as once, few or many, or as a class when expanded; others skip it.

clone size	V gene	CDR3 protein
few	TRBV5-5	ASSLQRGSEQF
few	TRBV7-9	ASTLGTGVASSGANVLT
many	TRBV7-2	ASSLVGGRTDTQY
.	TRBV7-9	ASSFGRERGEQY
few	TRBV4-3	ASSQVSISTDTQY
many	TRBV28	ASSFYSGGTETQY
few	TRBV12-3/TRBV12-4	ASSLRTGVFYYEQY
few	TRBV7-9	ASSLVYNEQF
.	TRBV28	ASRPPGPGELF
.	TRBV11-2	ASSFTGAGANVLT
.	TRBV7-2	ASSLWSHKQY
.	TRBV6-5	ASSFWGGNTGELF
.	TRBV20-1	SAEGLAGTGELF
.	TRBV11-2	ASSLGRTNTDTQY
few	TRBV7-6	ASSLGRVHGRNEQF
few	TRBV4-3	ASSQESFGSSKNIQY
.	TRBV27	ASSLWGTGNQPQH
.	TRBV4-3	ASSQTSSTNEQY
few	TRBV7-3	ASSLTPGWNTEAF
.	TRBV12-3/TRBV12-4	ASSGWENTGELF
.	TRBV20-1	SARDPTGVPYEQY
.	TRBV7-2	ASSPGAGSTDTQY